This T cell receptor (beta chain) emerged from a study of T cells in localized non-small cell lung cancer (dated by TCRdb to about 2020). Regarding the research as a whole: The study examined T cell repertoires in a few hundred patients with early-stage NSCLC and compared tumors with uninvolved tumor-adjacent lungs. The mean age of the NSCLC patients was about 70 years, with 130 or so men and 100 to 110 women. The cohort consisted of a few hundred treatment-naive NSCLC patients whose localized lung tumors had been resected. Study-level results and caveats: Multi-region tumor sequencing was not performed, so intratumor heterogeneity could not be excluded. Uninvolved tumor-adjacent lung showed the highest T cell clonality, higher than tumor, which suggests more focused antigenic responses in the uninvolved tumor-adjacent lung. Longer overall survival was associated with higher T cell density in blood, whereas shorter survival was associated with higher clonality in adjacent lung. Because the study design was exploratory, TCR variables were selected using unadjusted p-values without false-discovery rate correction. Of the top 100 tumor clones, a median of approximately 60 were detected in paired uninvolved adjacent lung; approximately 30 were also among that lung's top 100.

TCR beta CDR3 regions were sequenced from DNA using the immunoSEQ Assay. The paper's processing steps were these. T cell density was computed as TCR beta template counts normalized to usable DNA estimated by amplifying housekeeping genes. Using the preseqR package, richness was estimated by extrapolating to 120,000 templates for tissue samples and 400,000 templates for PBMC samples. Clonality was defined by subtracting Pielou's evenness from one. Differential abundance testing on productive amino-acid clonotypes, with a minimum total count of 5 and an alpha of 0.1, was used to identify tissue-enriched TCRs. Repertoire overlap between compartments was quantified with the Jaccard Index and Morisita Overlap Index. GLIPH clustered TCR beta CDR3s with public tetramer-defined viral CDR3s; viral motifs required at least three viral sequences plus V-gene enrichment. As stored in TCRdb, this immuneACCESS dataset retains in-frame rearrangements with V and J assigned. A fraction of the clones does not appear; measured against another copy, unresolved V genes explain less than half of the discrepancy, and the remainder lacks a known reason. Clone size and the V and J calls come from that table; the DNA yielded D and trimming. Recorded for this sample are fewer than 15,000 clones; just over 85% of them occurred a single time. The biggest ten clones account for about 61% of the sample.

Counted from cysteine to phenylalanine, this CDR3 has 14 amino acids. Left in the record is the CDR3 DNA by itself, 42 bases read in frame from the first base. Between the V and J ends, shortened by 8 bases and 9 bases respectively, the junction contains 23 bases. The germline V gene (reference sequence) yields GTSNPN for CDR1 and SVGIG for CDR2. At diagnosis, peripheral blood, uninvolved tumor-adjacent lung and tumor were collected and were preserved as a mix of fresh-frozen and FFPE material. For TCR repertoire profiling, blood samples were analyzed as peripheral blood mononuclear cells. Worth noting for this clone: There is no known antigen for this receptor. Base quality data are lacking; no much larger clone is found one base away.

The V gene is TRBV30 and the J gene is TRBJ2-1; the D gene cannot be resolved reliably. This receptor was obtained from a male donor aged 60 or over with stage III lung adenocarcinoma. This sample comprised peripheral blood, obtained before any cancer treatment. CDR3 reads: CAQQSLVGSGEQFF. At the DNA level, the sequence is TGTGCCCAACAGAGCCTAGTGGGGTCGGGTGAGCAGTTCTTC.